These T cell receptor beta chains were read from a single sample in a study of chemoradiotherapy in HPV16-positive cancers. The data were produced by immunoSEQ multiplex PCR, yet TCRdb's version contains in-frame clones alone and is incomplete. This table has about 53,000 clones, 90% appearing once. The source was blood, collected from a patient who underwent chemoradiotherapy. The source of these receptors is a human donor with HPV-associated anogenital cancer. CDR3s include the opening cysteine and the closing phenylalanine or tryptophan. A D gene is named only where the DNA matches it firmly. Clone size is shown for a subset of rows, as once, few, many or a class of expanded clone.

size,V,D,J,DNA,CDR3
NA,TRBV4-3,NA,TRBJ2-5,TGCGCCAGCAGCCAGTCATTCGGAGAGACCCAGTACTTC,CASSQSFGETQYF
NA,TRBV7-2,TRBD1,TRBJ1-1,TGTGCCAGCAGCTTAGCGCGAATCGGGGGACAGGGAATAAACGCTGAAGCTTTCTTT,CASSLARIGGQGINAEAFF
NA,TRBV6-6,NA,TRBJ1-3,TGTGCCAGCAGAGCCAGTAGCTCTGGAAACACCATATATTTT,CASRASSSGNTIYF
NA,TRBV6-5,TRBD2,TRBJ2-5,TGTGCCAGCAATCGGGCTAGCGGGGGGACCCAGTACTTC,CASNRASGGTQYF
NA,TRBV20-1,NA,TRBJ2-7,TGCAGTGCCCCCCGTCGAGGGGGGCAGTACTTC,CSAPRRGGQYF
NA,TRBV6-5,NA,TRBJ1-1,TGTGCCAGCGCCCAACAGGGTGGCACTGAAGCTTTCTTT,CASAQQGGTEAFF
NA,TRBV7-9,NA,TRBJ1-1,TGTGCCAGCAGCCCTTGGGACAACACTGAAGCTTTCTTT,CASSPWDNTEAFF
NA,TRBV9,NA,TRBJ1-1,TGTGCCAGCAGCGTAGTCGAGGGCAGGGTGTTCACTGAAGCTTTCTTT,CASSVVEGRVFTEAFF
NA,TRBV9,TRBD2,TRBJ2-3,TGTGCCAGCAGCGTAGATGCGGGGGGGCTCGGCACAGATACGCAGTATTTT,CASSVDAGGLGTDTQYF
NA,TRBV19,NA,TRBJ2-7,TGTGCCAGTAGTATCCGGCACTACGAATACGAGCAGTACTTC,CASSIRHYEYEQYF
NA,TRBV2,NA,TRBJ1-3,TGTGCCAGCAGTCCGACAGCAAGCTCTGGAAACACCATATATTTT,CASSPTASSGNTIYF
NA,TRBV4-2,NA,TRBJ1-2,TGTGCCAGCAGCCAAACCTCAGCGGGGGTGGGTGGCTACACCTTC,CASSQTSAGVGGYTF
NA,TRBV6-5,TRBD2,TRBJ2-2,TGTGCCAGCAGGTGGGAGGGTCCCGCCGGGGAGCTGTTTTTT,CASRWEGPAGELFF
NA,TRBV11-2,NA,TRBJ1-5,TGTGCCAGCAGCCCCCGGACGGGAGGACAGCCCCAGCATTTT,CASSPRTGGQPQHF
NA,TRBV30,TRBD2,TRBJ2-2,TGTGCCTGGAGTAGACTAGCGGACACCGGGGAGCTGTTTTTT,CAWSRLADTGELFF
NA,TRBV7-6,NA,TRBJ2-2,TGTGCCAGCAGCTTTGGTAGCGGCAACACCGGGGAGCTGTTTTTT,CASSFGSGNTGELFF
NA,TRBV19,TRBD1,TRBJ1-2,TGTGCCAGTACCACAGGGGTCCCCTCTAACTATGGCTACACCTTC,CASTTGVPSNYGYTF
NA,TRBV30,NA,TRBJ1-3,TGTGCCTGGAGTGTACGGGGTTTGGCCAGCCACTCTGGAAACACCATATATTTT,CAWSVRGLASHSGNTIYF
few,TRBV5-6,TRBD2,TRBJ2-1,TGTGCCAGCAGCTTTTATAGCGGGATTATGAATGAGCAGTTCTTC,CASSFYSGIMNEQFF
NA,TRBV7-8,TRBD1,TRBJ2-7,TGTGCCAGCAGCCCGGACAGGGACGAGCAGTACTTC,CASSPDRDEQYF
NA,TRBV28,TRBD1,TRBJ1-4,TGTGCCAGTAAATTGGGATTAGGCAGGGGGCCTTATGGAACTAATGAAAAACTGTTTTTT,CASKLGLGRGPYGTNEKLFF
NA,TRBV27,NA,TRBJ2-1,TGTGCCAGCAGGAGCCTTTTGCAGGCGGCCCAGCAGTTCTTC,CASRSLLQAAQQFF
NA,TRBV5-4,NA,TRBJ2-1,TGTGCCAGCAGCTTGGGGCTAGCGGGTCAGGGGGCGCAGTTCTTC,CASSLGLAGQGAQFF
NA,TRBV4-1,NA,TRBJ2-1,TGCGCCAGCGGATCCTCTGGGACGGGGTCCTACAATGAGCAGTTCTTC,CASGSSGTGSYNEQFF
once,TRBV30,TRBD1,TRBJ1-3,TGTGCCCTGGACAGGAACTCTGGAAACACCATATATTTT,CALDRNSGNTIYF
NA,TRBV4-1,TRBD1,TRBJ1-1,TGCGCCAGCAGCCAAGTCGGGACAGGGGGCGGCACTGAAGCTTTCTTT,CASSQVGTGGGTEAFF
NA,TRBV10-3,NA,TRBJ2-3,TGTGCCATCAGTGCCTCCCTCGGGCAGGAGGGTTACACAGATACGCAGTATTTT,CAISASLGQEGYTDTQYF
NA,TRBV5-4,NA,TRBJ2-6,TGTGCCAGCAGTCGGGCAAGGGGACCTCTGGGGGCCAACGTCCTGACTTTC,CASSRARGPLGANVLTF
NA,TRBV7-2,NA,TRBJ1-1,TGTGCCAGCAGCCCCACGGCTGGGAACACTGAAGCTTTCTTT,CASSPTAGNTEAFF
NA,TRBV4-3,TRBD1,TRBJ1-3,TGCGCCAGCAGCGGATTGGACAGGCTCTCTGGAAACACCATATATTTT,CASSGLDRLSGNTIYF
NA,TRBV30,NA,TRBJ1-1,TGTGCCTGGAGTCTCAATTACAAGGGGGTGACTGAAGCTTTCTTT,CAWSLNYKGVTEAFF
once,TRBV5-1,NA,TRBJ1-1,TGCGCCAGCAGCAAACGGACGGATGATATAAACACTGAAGCTTTCTTT,CASSKRTDDINTEAFF
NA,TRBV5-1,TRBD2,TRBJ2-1,TGCGCCAGCAGCTTTTCCAATAGCGGGATGTACAATGAGCAGTTCTTC,CASSFSNSGMYNEQFF
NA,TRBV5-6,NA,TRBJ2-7,TGTGCCAGCAGCTTGGTGGACCTTGAGGACGAGCAGTACTTC,CASSLVDLEDEQYF
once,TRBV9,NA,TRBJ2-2,TGTGCCAGCAGCGGACAGGCGAACACCGGGGAGCTGTTTTTT,CASSGQANTGELFF
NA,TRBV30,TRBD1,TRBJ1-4,TGTGCCTGGAGTCCTCGACAGGGTTTGGGTGAAAAACTGTTTTTT,CAWSPRQGLGEKLFF
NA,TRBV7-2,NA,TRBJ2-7,TGTGCCAGCAGCTTGGACGTATCCTACGAGCAGTACTTC,CASSLDVSYEQYF
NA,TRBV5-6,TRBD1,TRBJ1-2,TGTGCCAGCAGTTTACGGGACAGCTATGGCTACACCTTC,CASSLRDSYGYTF
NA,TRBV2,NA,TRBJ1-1,TGTGCCAGCAGGATACAGATGAACACTGAAGCTTTCTTT,CASRIQMNTEAFF
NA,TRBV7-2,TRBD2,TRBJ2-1,TGTGCCAGCAGCTTAGACACTAGCGGGAGCTCCTACAATGAGCAGTTCTTC,CASSLDTSGSSYNEQFF
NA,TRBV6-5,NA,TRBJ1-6,TGTGCCAGCAGTTACGCCTCGGAGACACAACATTCACCCCTCCACTTT,CASSYASETQHSPLHF
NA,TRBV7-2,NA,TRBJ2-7,TGTGCCAGCAGTTCCATCACGGCCTACGAGCAGTACTTC,CASSSITAYEQYF